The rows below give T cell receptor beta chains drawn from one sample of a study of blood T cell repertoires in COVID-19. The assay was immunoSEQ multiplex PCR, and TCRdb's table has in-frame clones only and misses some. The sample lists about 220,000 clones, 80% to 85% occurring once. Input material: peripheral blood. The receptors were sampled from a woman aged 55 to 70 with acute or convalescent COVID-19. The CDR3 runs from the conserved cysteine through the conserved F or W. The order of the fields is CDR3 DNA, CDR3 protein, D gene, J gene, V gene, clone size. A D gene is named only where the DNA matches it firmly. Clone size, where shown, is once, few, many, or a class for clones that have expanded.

DNA: TGCGCCAGCAGCTCCGGACCAGCGGACCTCCGAACTGAAGCTTTCTTT; CDR3: CASSSGPADLRTEAFF; D: NA; J: TRBJ1-1; V: TRBV5-1; size: NA
DNA: TGTGCCAGCAAGGCGGGTAGCAGTACCTACGAGCAGTACTTC; CDR3: CASKAGSSTYEQYF; D: NA; J: TRBJ2-7; V: TRBV2; size: NA
DNA: TGTGCCAGCAGCCAAGACATATCCGCGGGGTTTGAAAAACTGTTTTTT; CDR3: CASSQDISAGFEKLFF; D: NA; J: TRBJ1-4; V: TRBV4-2; size: once
DNA: TGTGCCAGCAGCTTAGGGTTCGGCTCCTACGAGCAGTACTTC; CDR3: CASSLGFGSYEQYF; D: NA; J: TRBJ2-7; V: TRBV11-2; size: NA
DNA: TGTGCCAGCAGCCATGACAGCTCTGGGGCCAACGTCCTGACTTTC; CDR3: CASSHDSSGANVLTF; D: NA; J: TRBJ2-6; V: TRBV7-9; size: NA
DNA: TGTGCCAGCAGCTTAGCGAGTTTGAGACATCCGAATTTTGAAGCTTTCTTT; CDR3: CASSLASLRHPNFEAFF; D: NA; J: TRBJ1-1; V: TRBV7-9; size: NA
DNA: TGCGCCAGCAGCTTGATTGAGAGATCCGATTCACCCCTCCACTTT; CDR3: CASSLIERSDSPLHF; D: NA; J: TRBJ1-6; V: TRBV5-1; size: NA
DNA: TGTGCCAGCAGTACTAAAGAGACCCAGTACTTC; CDR3: CASSTKETQYF; D: NA; J: TRBJ2-5; V: TRBV25-1; size: NA
DNA: TGCGCCAGCAGCCAAGATCTTTACCCGAGCTACGAGCAGTACTTC; CDR3: CASSQDLYPSYEQYF; D: NA; J: TRBJ2-7; V: TRBV4-1; size: NA
DNA: TGTGCCAGCAGTGAATACCGCACCATACAGGGAAATAGAAACACCATATATTTT; CDR3: CASSEYRTIQGNRNTIYF; D: NA; J: TRBJ1-3; V: TRBV6-1; size: NA
DNA: TGTGCCAGCAGTCCGGGACAGGGAGGGAAACTGTTTTTT; CDR3: CASSPGQGGKLFF; D: TRBD1; J: TRBJ1-4; V: TRBV7-4; size: NA
DNA: TGTGCCAGCAGACCTGGACGGACTACTAACTATGGCTACACCTTC; CDR3: CASRPGRTTNYGYTF; D: NA; J: TRBJ1-2; V: TRBV2; size: once
DNA: TGCAGCGGCAGAGACAGGGCCCGAACAGATACGCAGTATTTT; CDR3: CSGRDRARTDTQYF; D: TRBD1; J: TRBJ2-3; V: TRBV29-1; size: NA
DNA: TGTGCCAGCAGTGAAGGCCAGACAAACACCGGGGAGCTGTTTTTT; CDR3: CASSEGQTNTGELFF; D: NA; J: TRBJ2-2; V: TRBV2; size: NA
DNA: TGTGCCAGCACCCCAGCGGGGCACTCCTACGAGCAGTACTTC; CDR3: CASTPAGHSYEQYF; D: TRBD2; J: TRBJ2-7; V: TRBV6-5; size: NA
DNA: TGTGCCAGCAGTTCGACGGACAGGCCATACGAGCAGTACTTC; CDR3: CASSSTDRPYEQYF; D: TRBD1; J: TRBJ2-7; V: TRBV6-5; size: NA
DNA: TGCGCCAGCAGCCAAGTGGCAGGGCGTACTAACTATGGCTACACCTTC; CDR3: CASSQVAGRTNYGYTF; D: NA; J: TRBJ1-2; V: TRBV4-1; size: NA
DNA: TGTGCCAGCCGAAGGACTAGAAACACCGGGGAGCTGTTTTTT; CDR3: CASRRTRNTGELFF; D: TRBD2; J: TRBJ2-2; V: TRBV11-3; size: NA
DNA: TGTGCCAGCAGGCCGACTAGCGGGGGTTTGGATACGCAGTATTTT; CDR3: CASRPTSGGLDTQYF; D: TRBD2; J: TRBJ2-3; V: TRBV6-5; size: NA